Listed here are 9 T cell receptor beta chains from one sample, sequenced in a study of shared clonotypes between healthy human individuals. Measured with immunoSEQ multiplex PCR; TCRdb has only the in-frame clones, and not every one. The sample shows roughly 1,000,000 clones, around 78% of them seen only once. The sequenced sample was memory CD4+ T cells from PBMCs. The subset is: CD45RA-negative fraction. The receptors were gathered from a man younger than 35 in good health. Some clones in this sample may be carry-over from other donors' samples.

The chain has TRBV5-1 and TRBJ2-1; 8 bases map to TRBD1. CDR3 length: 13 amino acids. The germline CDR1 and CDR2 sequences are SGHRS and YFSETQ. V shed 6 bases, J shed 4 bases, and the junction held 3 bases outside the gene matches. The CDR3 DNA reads TGCGCCAGCACAGGGGGCGGGTACAATGAGCAGTTCTTC. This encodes CASTGGGYNEQFF.

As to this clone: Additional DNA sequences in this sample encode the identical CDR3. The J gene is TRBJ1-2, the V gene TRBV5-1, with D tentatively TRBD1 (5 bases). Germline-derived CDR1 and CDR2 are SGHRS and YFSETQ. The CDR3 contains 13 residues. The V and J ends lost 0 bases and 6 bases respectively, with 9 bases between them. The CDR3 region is CASSLGDRDGYTF. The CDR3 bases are TGCGCCAGCAGCTTGGGAGACAGAGATGGCTACACCTTC.

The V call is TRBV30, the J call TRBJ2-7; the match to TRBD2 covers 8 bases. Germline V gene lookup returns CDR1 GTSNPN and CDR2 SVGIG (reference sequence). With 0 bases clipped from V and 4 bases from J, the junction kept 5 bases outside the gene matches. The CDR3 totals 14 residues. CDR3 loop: CAWSVGGRFYEQYF. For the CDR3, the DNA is TGTGCCTGGAGTGTAGGCGGGAGGTTTTACGAGCAGTACTTC.

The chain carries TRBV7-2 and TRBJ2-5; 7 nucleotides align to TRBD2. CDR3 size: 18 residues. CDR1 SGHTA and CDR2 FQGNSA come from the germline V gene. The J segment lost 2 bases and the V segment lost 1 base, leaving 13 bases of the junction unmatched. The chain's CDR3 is CASSLGLNLAAQQETQYF. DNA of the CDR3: TGTGCCAGCAGCTTAGGCCTCAACCTAGCGGCACAGCAAGAGACCCAGTACTTC.

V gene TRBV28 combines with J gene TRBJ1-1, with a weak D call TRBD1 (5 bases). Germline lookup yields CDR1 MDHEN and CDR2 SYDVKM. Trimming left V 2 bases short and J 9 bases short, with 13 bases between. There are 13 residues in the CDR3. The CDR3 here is CASSLIQGEKAFF. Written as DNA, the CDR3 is TGTGCCAGCAGTTTAATCCAGGGAGAGAAAGCTTTCTTT.

The CDR3 loop reads CASSLSGRGTDTQYF. CDR3 DNA sequence: TGTGCCAGCAGCTTGAGCGGGAGGGGCACAGATACGCAGTATTTT. The gene calls are TRBV5-8 and TRBJ2-3, with 10 nucleotides matching TRBD2. From germline, CDR1 is SGHTS and CDR2 YDEGEE. The CDR3 totals 15 residues. V was pared by 1 base and J by 1 base, with 0 bases of the junction left unmatched.

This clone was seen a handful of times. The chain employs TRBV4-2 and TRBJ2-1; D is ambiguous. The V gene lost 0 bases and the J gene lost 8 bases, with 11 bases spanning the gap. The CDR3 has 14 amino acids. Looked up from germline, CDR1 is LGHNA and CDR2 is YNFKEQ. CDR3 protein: CASSQDRWSDEQFF. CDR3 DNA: TGTGCCAGCAGCCAAGATAGGTGGAGCGATGAGCAGTTCTTC.

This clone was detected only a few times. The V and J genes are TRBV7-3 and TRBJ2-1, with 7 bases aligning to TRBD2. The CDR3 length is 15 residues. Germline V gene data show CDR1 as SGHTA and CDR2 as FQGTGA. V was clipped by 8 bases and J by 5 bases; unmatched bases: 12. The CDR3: CASAPGLAVNNEQFF. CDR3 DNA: TGTGCCAGCGCACCTGGCCTAGCGGTTAACAATGAGCAGTTCTTC.

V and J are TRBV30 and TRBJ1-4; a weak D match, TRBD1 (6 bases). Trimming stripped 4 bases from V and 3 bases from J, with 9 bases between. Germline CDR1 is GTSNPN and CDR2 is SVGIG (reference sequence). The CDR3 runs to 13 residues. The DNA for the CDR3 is TGTGCCTGGACAGGGGCCTCTAATGAAAAACTGTTTTTT. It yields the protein CAWTGASNEKLFF.